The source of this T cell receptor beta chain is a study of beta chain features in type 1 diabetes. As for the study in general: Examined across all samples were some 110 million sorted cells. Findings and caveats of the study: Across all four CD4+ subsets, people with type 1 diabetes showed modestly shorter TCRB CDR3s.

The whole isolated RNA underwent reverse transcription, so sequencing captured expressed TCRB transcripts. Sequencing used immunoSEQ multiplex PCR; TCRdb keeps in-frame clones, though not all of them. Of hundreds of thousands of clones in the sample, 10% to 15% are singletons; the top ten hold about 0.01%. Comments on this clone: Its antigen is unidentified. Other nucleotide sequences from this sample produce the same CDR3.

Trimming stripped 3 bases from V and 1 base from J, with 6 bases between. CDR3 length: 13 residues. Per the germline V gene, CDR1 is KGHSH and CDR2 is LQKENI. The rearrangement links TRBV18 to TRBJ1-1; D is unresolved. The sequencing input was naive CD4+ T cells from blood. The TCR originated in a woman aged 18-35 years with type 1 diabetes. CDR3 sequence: CASSPGQNTEAFF. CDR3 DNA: TGTGCCAGCTCACCCGGTCAGAACACTGAAGCTTTCTTT.